These 4 T cell receptor beta chains share one sample of origin, sequenced in a study of shared clonotypes between healthy human individuals. The table came from immunoSEQ multiplex PCR; TCRdb's copy has only in-frame clones and leaves some out. The table records about 2.4 million clones, over 85% of them present only once. The specimen sequenced was naive CD4+ T cells from PBMCs. The subset: CD45RA+ positively selected. Every receptor here comes from a man in his late teens or twenties in good health. Some clones in this sample may be carry-over from other donors' samples.

For the CDR3, the DNA is TGTGCCAGCAGCCAAGAATCACCTGGGGCTGAAGCTTTCTTT. The encoded protein is CASSQESPGAEAFF. The genes are TRBV14 and TRBJ1-1; D remains unclear. Trimming shortened V by 0 bases and J by 6 bases, and 11 bases separated the two germline ends. CDR3 length: 14 residues. Germline V lookup: CDR1 SGHDN, CDR2 FVKESK.

This rearrangement joins TRBV20-1 to TRBJ2-1; possible D gene TRBD1, 7 bases. V lost 6 bases to trimming and J lost 10 bases, with 13 bases between them. This CDR3 has 11 amino acids. Germline CDR1 reads DFQATT; CDR2 reads SNEGSKA (reference sequence). In DNA form, the CDR3 reads TGCAGTGCCACCGGGGGACAGGAGCAGTTCTTC. Protein product: CSATGGQEQFF.

The rearrangement links TRBV6-1 to TRBJ2-2; TRBD2 aligns across 7 bases. The CDR3 spans 15 residues. Germline lookup yields CDR1 MNHNS and CDR2 SASEGT. The junction had 7 bases not matched to a gene; V was cut back by 6 bases and J by 3 bases. The CDR3 DNA is TGTGCCAGCAGGGGGGGAGGGGTTTACACCGGGGAGCTGTTTTTT. This sequence encodes CASRGGGVYTGELFF.

The rearrangement joins TRBV13 to TRBJ2-1; weak D call: TRBD1 (6 bases). This CDR3 comprises 16 residues. V dropped 5 bases and J dropped 7 bases, with 21 bases sitting between them. The germline V gene has CDR1 PRHDT and CDR2 FYEKMQ (reference sequence). CDR3 bases: TGTGCCAGCAGCCACGCCGGGACACCCTTGAGGAATGAGCAGTTCTTC. It translates to CASSHAGTPLRNEQFF.